This record looks at one TCR beta chain sequence and its context. Its target is not known. The CDR3 is 12 amino acids. The junction had 5 bases not matched to a gene; V was cut back by 11 bases and J by 4 bases. Germline values: CDR1 SEHNR, CDR2 FQNEAQ (reference sequence). This record comes from a study of OX40 agonist ivuxolimab in advanced cancers. Study observations and caveats: In CD8+ T cells, expanded clones were on average more numerous than in CD4+. Also present in some nonresponders was a low level of normalized T-cell clonal expansion.

TCRdb's copy holds only in-frame clones and misses some; the assay was immunoSEQ multiplex PCR. The repertoire holds around 100,000 clones, with 91% as singletons. This chain links TRBV7-9 with TRBJ1-2; 9 bases are shared with TRBD1. This receptor was obtained from an adult with an advanced solid tumor such as melanoma, head and neck, liver or kidney cancer. The specimen comprised CD4+ or CD8+ T cells sorted from blood, sampled in a trial of the OX40 agonist ivuxolimab. DNA for the CDR3: TGTGCCGGAGAACAGGGGGCCTATGGCTACACCTTC. Protein product: CAGEQGAYGYTF.